The sequence of this T cell receptor beta chain was determined in a study of blood T cell repertoires in COVID-19. Study background: Sources were T cells, B-cell-depleted T cells, or PBMCs; the material itself was cDNA or gDNA.

Between the trimmed V and J ends, which lost 4 bases and 6 bases, there was a span of 13 bases. The CDR3 sequence is 14 residues long. Germline CDR1 is MGHRA and CDR2 is YSYEKL. Per the study methods: Estimated nucleated cell counts came from reference gene primer amplification. TCRdb keeps only in-frame clones here, not all; method: immunoSEQ multiplex PCR. The V and J calls and clone size were taken over from that table, and D and trimming were inferred from the DNA. The repertoire includes 100,000 to 120,000 clones, 85% of them detected once, and about 3.9% sits in the top ten. V and J are TRBV4-1 and TRBJ2-1; weak D call: TRBD2 (6 bases). The sequenced sample was peripheral blood. This TCR was recovered from a man between 50 and 59 years old with acute or convalescent COVID-19. The DNA for the CDR3 is TGCGCCAGCAGCCTCTACGACGGGGGCAATGAGCAGTTCTTC. Translating it yields CASSLYDGGNEQFF.